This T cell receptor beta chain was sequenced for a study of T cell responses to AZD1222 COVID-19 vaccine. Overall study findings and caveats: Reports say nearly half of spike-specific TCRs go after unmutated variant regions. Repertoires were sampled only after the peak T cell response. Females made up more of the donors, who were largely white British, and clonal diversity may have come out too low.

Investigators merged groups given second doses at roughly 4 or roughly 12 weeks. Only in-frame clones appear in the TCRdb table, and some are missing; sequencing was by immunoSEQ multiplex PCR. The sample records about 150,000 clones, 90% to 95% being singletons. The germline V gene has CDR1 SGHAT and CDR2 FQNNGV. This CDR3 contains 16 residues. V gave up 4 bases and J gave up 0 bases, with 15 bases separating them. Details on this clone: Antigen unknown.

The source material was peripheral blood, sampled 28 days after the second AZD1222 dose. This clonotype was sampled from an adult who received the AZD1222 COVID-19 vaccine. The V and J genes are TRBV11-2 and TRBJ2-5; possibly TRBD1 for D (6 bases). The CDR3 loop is CASSSYPQGYQETQYF. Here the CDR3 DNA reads TGTGCCAGCAGCTCCTATCCCCAGGGGTACCAAGAGACCCAGTACTTC.